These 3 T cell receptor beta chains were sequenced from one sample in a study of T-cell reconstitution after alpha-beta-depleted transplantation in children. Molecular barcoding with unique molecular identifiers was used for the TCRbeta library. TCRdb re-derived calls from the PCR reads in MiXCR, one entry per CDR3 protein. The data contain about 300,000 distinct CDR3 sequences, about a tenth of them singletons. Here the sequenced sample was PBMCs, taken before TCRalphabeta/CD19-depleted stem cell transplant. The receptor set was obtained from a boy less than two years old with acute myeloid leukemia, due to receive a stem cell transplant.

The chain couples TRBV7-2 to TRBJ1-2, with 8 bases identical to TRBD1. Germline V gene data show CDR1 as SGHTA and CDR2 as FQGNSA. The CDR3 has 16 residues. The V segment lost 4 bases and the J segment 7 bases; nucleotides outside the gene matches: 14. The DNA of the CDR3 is TGTGCCAGCAGCTCCAGGCCCCGGGACAGGCCTCGTGGCTACACCTTC. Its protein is CASSSRPRDRPRGYTF. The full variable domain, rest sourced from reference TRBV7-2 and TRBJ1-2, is GAGVSQSPSNKVTEKGKDVELRCDPISGHTALYWYRQSLGQGLEFLIYFQGNSAPDKSGLPSDRFSAERTGGSVSTLTIQRTQQEDSAVYLCASSSRPRDRPRGYTFGSGTRLTVV.

This CDR3 is CSATLAFSSYNEQFF. CDR3 in DNA: TGCAGTGCTACCCTAGCGTTTAGCTCCTACAATGAGCAGTTCTTC. The chain couples TRBV20-1 to TRBJ2-1; maybe TRBD2 (6 bases). V was pared by 4 bases and J by 0 bases, with 13 bases between. Per the germline V gene, CDR1 is DFQATT and CDR2 is SNEGSKA (reference sequence). The CDR3 sequence is 15 residues long.

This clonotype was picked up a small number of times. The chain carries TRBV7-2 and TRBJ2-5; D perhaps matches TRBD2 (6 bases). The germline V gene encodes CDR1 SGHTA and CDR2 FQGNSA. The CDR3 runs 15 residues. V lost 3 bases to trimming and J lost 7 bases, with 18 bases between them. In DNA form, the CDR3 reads TGTGCCAGCAGCTTTTTATGGCTAGCGAAGGGGACCCAGTACTTC. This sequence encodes CASSFLWLAKGTQYF.